This entry is about one TCR beta chain. Using immunoSEQ multiplex PCR, the repertoire was profiled, and TCRdb retains in-frame clones only, with some absent. Among 77,000 or so clones listed, about 83% were seen once. CDR3 length: 15 residues. Germline assignment: CDR1 KGHSY and CDR2 FQNENV. Trimming pared 0 bases from V and 2 bases from J, leaving 8 bases between. The data derive from a study of blood T cell repertoires in COVID-19. This chain links TRBV16 with TRBJ1-5; D gene unclear. The source material was peripheral blood. The receptor was isolated from a woman aged 55-70 years with acute or convalescent COVID-19. CDR3 residues: CASSQSWQGNQPQHF. In nucleotides, the CDR3 is TGTGCCAGCAGCCAATCATGGCAGGGCAATCAGCCCCAGCATTTT. Based on the CDR3 plus reference TRBV16 and TRBJ1-5, the full variable domain is GEEVAQTPKHLVRGEGQKAKLYCAPIKGHSYVFWYQQVLKNEFKFLISFQNENVFDETGMPKERFSAKCLPNSPCSLEIQATKLEDSAVYFCASSQSWQGNQPQHFGDGTRLSIL.